The subject of this entry is one T cell receptor (beta chain). Its binding antigen is unknown. No base quality information exists; no much larger clone differs at one position. From the germline V gene, CDR1 is SGHTA and CDR2 is FQGNSA. V is pared back by 4 bases and J by 4 bases, with 8 bases lying between the germline termini. Including the terminal cysteine and phenylalanine, the CDR3 comprises 12 residues. The sequence is cut down to CDR3 DNA, 36 bases in frame from base 1. Using bias-controlled multiplex PCR with the immunoSEQ v3 hsTCRB kit, the TCR beta CDR3 regions were amplified from genomic DNA. TCR libraries were sequenced on an Illumina NextSeq 500 to approximately 2 million read pairs for survey level or 5-6 million for deep level. The study's processing was this. V, D and J genes were assigned, non-productive sequences were removed, and clonality was reported by immunoSEQ Analyzer software. Repertoires of infused TIL and blood were compared using productive Simpson clonality and the Morisita overlap index of productive TRB rearrangements. The absolute count of a clonotype in blood was estimated by multiplying the lymphocyte count by the CD3+ fraction and by the productive frequency of the clone. TCRdb holds this immuneACCESS table with in-frame rearrangements only. Some clones are missing; in checked studies, unresolved V genes explain under half, and the rest has no known cause. The V and J calls and clone size were taken over from that table, and D and trimming were inferred from the DNA. Recorded for this sample are approximately 22,000 clones; 70% to 85% of them occurred a single time. Over 1.5% of the sample belongs to the ten largest clones.

This sample is drawn from a study of TIL therapy for anti-PD-1-resistant metastatic lung cancer (dated by TCRdb to about 2021). Study-level background: Tumors were harvested prior to any PD-1/PD-L1 blockade, after which nivolumab was administered to patients, and lymphodepletion, expanded TIL infusion and IL-2 were given to patients who progressed. Enrolled patients had a median age of about 53 years (range roughly 35-85) and a median tumor PD-L1 proportion score of around 6%. A median non-synonymous tumor mutation burden of more than 1.2 mutations per megabase was determined across the cohort by whole-exome sequencing. Most of the cohort had lung adenocarcinoma, a handful of tumors were EGFR-mutant and two were ALK-rearranged, and half of the patients were current or former smokers. T cell receptor beta sequencing of tumor and peripheral blood served to follow clonotypes across the tumor, the expanded TIL product, and serial blood samples.

The label giving this sample's time point can be read as: pre-treatment sample, taken before nivolumab and TIL therapy. Between late 2017 and 2020, a dual-center phase I trial enrolled adults who had stage 4 NSCLC. Samples were obtained from a single-arm, open-label phase I trial in which tumor-infiltrating lymphocyte therapy with nivolumab was evaluated in advanced non-small cell lung cancer. Mononuclear cells from blood collected in EDTA tubes were isolated on a Ficoll gradient and snap-frozen as pellets, and DNA was then extracted using a Qiagen mini-prep kit. Broader findings and caveats from the paper: Clonotypes from the infused TIL partially replaced the baseline peripheral repertoire and then declined over months, and persistence showed no apparent association with response. The cohort was highly selected, including more treatment-naive, never-smoker and oncogene-addicted patients than is typical, which limits generalizability. The study protocol defined all tumor marker inferences as exploratory.

The sample was blood, taken at baseline. The rearrangement combines TRBV7-2 with TRBJ2-7, with the D gene call left open. The clonotype originates from a person between 25 and 79 years old with non-small cell lung cancer. The CDR3 has the sequence CASSSYNYEQYF. The bases read TGTGCCAGCAGCTCATATAATTACGAGCAGTACTTC.